Listed below are T cell receptor beta chains from one sample, sequenced in a study of radiation and T cells in renal cell carcinoma. Profiled with immunoSEQ multiplex PCR; TCRdb holds only in-frame clones, not every one. This table has around 170,000 clones, about nine tenths appearing once. This material consisted of blood, taken from a patient whose treatment included radiotherapy and nephrectomy. The receptor set was obtained from a woman aged 45 to 65 with renal cell carcinoma. Both conserved end residues are part of each CDR3. The D gene is left open where the match is weak. Not all rows give a size; the values are once, few, many and, for expanded clones, a class.

>-|TRBV7-2|TRBJ2-2|TRBD2
TGTGCCAGCAGCTTAAACGGCGGGGGGAACACCGGGGAGCTGTTTTTT
CASSLNGGGNTGELFF
>few|TRBV4-2|TRBJ1-5|-
TGTGCCAGCAGCCAAGTGGGCCGGGGGCCCCAGCATTTT
CASSQVGRGPQHF
>-|TRBV19|TRBJ1-2|-
TGTGCCAGTAGATACTCTACAGGGTATTTCTCTGATGGCTACACCTTC
CASRYSTGYFSDGYTF
>-|TRBV4-1|TRBJ2-3|-
TGCGCCAGCAGCCAAGATGAGGACTCAAGGGGCCCGCAGTATTTT
CASSQDEDSRGPQYF
>-|TRBV5-4|TRBJ2-2|TRBD2
TGTGCCAGCAGCTTGGTATCAGGGCGCGGGGGCACCGGGGAGCTGTTTTTT
CASSLVSGRGGTGELFF
>-|TRBV5-5|TRBJ1-6|-
TGTGCCAGCAGCTTGTTGCAGGAGGATTCACCCCTCCACTTT
CASSLLQEDSPLHF
>once|TRBV11-2|TRBJ2-3|TRBD2
TGTGCCAGCAGCTTATTTCCTCCTAGCGGGGGCACAGATACGCAGTATTTT
CASSLFPPSGGTDTQYF
>-|TRBV9|TRBJ2-3|TRBD2
TGTGCCAGCAGCGTAGGAGCGGGGGGGCCGGTAGATACGCAGTATTTT
CASSVGAGGPVDTQYF
>few|TRBV29-1|TRBJ1-1|TRBD1
TGCAGCGTTGGGGAGGGGGCAGGAACTGAAGCTTTCTTT
CSVGEGAGTEAFF
>-|TRBV7-2|TRBJ2-2|TRBD2
TGTGCCAGCAGTATCACTAGCGCTACGCCCGCCGGGGAGCTGTTTTTT
CASSITSATPAGELFF
>-|TRBV14|TRBJ1-5|-
TGTGCCAGCAGCCAGGGAGGGGTTGGACAGCCCCAGCATTTT
CASSQGGVGQPQHF
>few|TRBV6-5|TRBJ1-5|TRBD1
TGTGCCAGCAGATCACAGGGGAGCAAGCCCCAGCATTTT
CASRSQGSKPQHF
>few|TRBV6-5|TRBJ1-1|TRBD1
TGTGCCAGCGGGAACAGGGGGCAGGGAACTGAAGCTTTCTTT
CASGNRGQGTEAFF
>-|TRBV28|TRBJ2-7|-
TGTGCCAGCATGCACAGGGCCCTCGCGGGCGAGCAGTACTTC
CASMHRALAGEQYF
>-|TRBV10-3|TRBJ1-4|-
TGTGCCATCAGGGACCCGGGAGCAACTAATGAAAAACTGTTTTTT
CAIRDPGATNEKLFF
>-|TRBV5-6|TRBJ1-2|TRBD1
TGTGCCAGCAGGGGAGGGGGCGCTGCTGGCTACACCTTC
CASRGGGAAGYTF
>-|TRBV19|TRBJ1-5|TRBD1
TGTGCCAGTAGTAAACAGGACAGGGGACAGCCCCAGCATTTT
CASSKQDRGQPQHF
>-|TRBV7-9|TRBJ2-5|-
TGTGCCAGCAGCTTAGGACAGGTGGACGCCAGAGAGACCCAGTACTTC
CASSLGQVDARETQYF
>-|TRBV5-4|TRBJ1-1|-
TGTGCCAGCAGCTTCGGTCGGGGGGGTACTGAAGCTTTCTTT
CASSFGRGGTEAFF
>-|TRBV30|TRBJ1-3|-
TGTGCCTGGAGCCCGGGGGGCTCTGGAAACACCATATATTTT
CAWSPGGSGNTIYF
>-|TRBV19|TRBJ1-5|-
TGTGCCAGTTGGCCGGGACATAGCAATCAGCCCCAGCATTTT
CASWPGHSNQPQHF
>-|TRBV15|TRBJ2-7|TRBD2
TGTGCCACCAGCAGAGATTTGTTGGGCCTAGCGGGGCGTCGGGGCGAGCAGTACTTC
CATSRDLLGLAGRRGEQYF
>-|TRBV19|TRBJ2-7|-
TGTGCCAGTACCGACGCGGGCAGTAACTACGAGCAGTACTTC
CASTDAGSNYEQYF
>-|TRBV7-9|TRBJ1-1|-
TGTGCCAGCAGCTTAGGGTTTGGGCAGAACACTGAAGCTTTCTTT
CASSLGFGQNTEAFF
>-|TRBV14|TRBJ2-7|-
TGTGCCAGCAGCCAATATTTAGACTACGAGCAGTACTTC
CASSQYLDYEQYF
>-|TRBV7-6|TRBJ2-2|-
TGTGCCAGCAGCTTAGGTCCTTTTCGGGGCACCGGGGAGCTGTTTTTT
CASSLGPFRGTGELFF
>-|TRBV7-9|TRBJ1-4|-
TGTGCCAGCAGCCTCTCTCGGGGGCCTAATGAAAAACTGTTTTTT
CASSLSRGPNEKLFF
>-|TRBV19|TRBJ2-3|TRBD2
TGTGCCAGTAGTATAGGCATCACTAGCGGGGGGTGGTATTTT
CASSIGITSGGWYF
>-|TRBV5-1|TRBJ1-5|-
TGCGCCAGCAGCGAGGGGAATAGCAATCAGCCCCAGCATTTT
CASSEGNSNQPQHF
>many|TRBV9|TRBJ2-7|-
TGTGCCAGCAGCCCTCGTTTCGAAGCCTACGAGCAGTACTTC
CASSPRFEAYEQYF